Below, 7 T cell receptor beta chains from the same sample are listed, as sequenced in a study of cytomegalovirus exposure and HLA in healthy donors. Only in-frame clones appear in the TCRdb table, and some are missing; sequencing was by immunoSEQ multiplex PCR. The sample gives approximately 150,000 clones, about 87% of which show up once; 4.5% is in the top ten. What was sequenced was PBMCs. These receptors originate from a man aged 18 to 35 in good health and CMV-seropositive.

The chain links TRBV27 to TRBJ2-3; TRBD2 matches 7 bases. With 1 base clipped from V and 5 bases from J, the junction kept 9 bases outside the gene matches. The length of the CDR3 is 16 residues. Germline V gives CDR1 MNHEY, CDR2 SMNVEV (reference sequence). CDR3 loop: CASSLLGLGEGDTQYF. The DNA of the CDR3 is TGTGCCAGCAGTTTATTAGGACTAGGGGAGGGAGATACGCAGTATTTT.

This clone occurred a few times. J is TRBJ2-3 and V is TRBV5-1; D is perhaps TRBD2 (5 bases). The germline V and J ends were trimmed by 1 base and 0 bases, with 12 bases remaining between them. The germline CDR1 and CDR2 sequences are SGHRS and YFSETQ. This CDR3 has 16 residues. Here the CDR3 reads CASSLSDLPSTDTQYF. Written as DNA, the CDR3 is TGCGCCAGCAGCTTGTCGGACTTGCCTAGCACAGATACGCAGTATTTT.

The chain uses TRBV28 and TRBJ1-1; 7 positions match TRBD1. Germline CDR1 MDHEN, CDR2 SYDVKM. J was trimmed by 4 bases and V by 4 bases; bases with no gene match: 9. The CDR3 extends over 15 amino acids. Written as DNA, the CDR3 is TGTGCCAGCAGTTCCCCGGGACAGAGGACCACTGAAGCTTTCTTT. Protein: CASSSPGQRTTEAFF.

This chain uses TRBV19 with TRBJ2-2; D gene ambiguous. In germline, CDR1 is LNHDA, CDR2 SQIVND (reference sequence). This CDR3 has 13 amino acids. Trimming stripped 5 bases from V and 6 bases from J, with 10 bases between. The CDR3, as DNA: TGTGCCAGTAGTTTCGGTAACGCCGGGGAGCTGTTTTTT. Translating it yields CASSFGNAGELFF.

The V and J genes are TRBV30 and TRBJ2-2; 8 nucleotides agree with TRBD2. Germline V CDR1 and CDR2: GTSNPN, SVGIG (reference sequence). V shed 6 bases, J shed 1 base, and the junction held 10 bases outside the gene matches. This CDR3 has 16 amino acids. The CDR3 DNA sequence: TGTGCCTGCCCTCTGCGGGGGGTCCTGAACACCGGGGAGCTGTTTTTT. Translated, it gives CACPLRGVLNTGELFF.

The chain carries TRBV27 and TRBJ2-1; D not certain. Germline loops: CDR1 MNHEY, CDR2 SMNVEV (reference sequence). Between the trimmed V and J ends, which lost 8 bases and 0 bases, there was a span of 8 bases. The CDR3 covers 13 residues. The CDR3 loop reads CASALVSYNEQFF. The CDR3 bases are TGTGCCAGCGCGTTGGTCTCCTACAATGAGCAGTTCTTC.

The chain combines TRBV5-1 with TRBJ2-7; 8 nucleotides line up with TRBD1. Germline V lookup: CDR1 SGHRS, CDR2 YFSETQ. This CDR3 has 15 amino acids. V gave up 3 bases and J gave up 0 bases; unmatched junction bases: 5. CDR3 loop: CASSSGQVSSYEQYF. Here the CDR3 DNA reads TGCGCCAGCAGCTCGGGACAGGTCAGCTCCTACGAGCAGTACTTC.